A single sample is the source of the 14 T cell receptor beta chains below, sequenced in a study of graft-versus-host responses after intestinal transplantation. These receptors lack a known antigen. Method: immunoSEQ multiplex PCR; TCRdb's copy keeps in-frame clones and lacks some. The table shows fewer than 120,000 clones, with just over 90% occurring only once. Material: unstimulated CD8+ T cells sorted from spleen or lymph node cells, obtained before intestinal transplant. These TCRs come from a human donor who received an intestinal transplant.

The chain carries TRBV7-9 and TRBJ1-4; 9 nucleotides line up with TRBD1. Trimming cost V 5 bases and J 7 bases; bases outside gene matches: 8. This CDR3 contains 15 residues. Germline CDR1 and CDR2: SEHNR and FQNEAQ (reference sequence). CDR3 amino acids: CASSPRDRAGEKLFF. The DNA of the CDR3 is TGTGCCAGCAGCCCAAGGGACAGGGCGGGTGAAAAACTGTTTTTT.

The chain links TRBV7-9 to TRBJ1-1; D gene uncertain. Deletions cut 5 bases from V and 10 bases from J, with 17 bases between. Germline-derived CDR1 and CDR2 are SEHNR and FQNEAQ (reference sequence). CDR3 size: 13 residues. The CDR3 reads CASSQVLVWGAFF. The CDR3 DNA reads as TGTGCCAGCAGCCAAGTTTTGGTTTGGGGAGCTTTCTTT.

The rearrangement uses TRBV6-5 and TRBJ2-5; D might be TRBD1 (6 bases). The CDR3 is 14 amino acids. The germline CDR1 and CDR2 sequences are MNHEY and SVGAGI. The V gene lost 2 bases and the J gene lost 3 bases, with 10 bases spanning the gap. The CDR3 bases are TGTGCCAGCAGTTACGCAGGGGTTAAAGAGACCCAGTACTTC. Translation: CASSYAGVKETQYF.

This clone was detected only a few times. This sequence joins TRBV9 and TRBJ2-7; tentatively, D is TRBD1 (6 bases). The CDR3 totals 14 residues. CDR1 is SGDLS, CDR2 YYNGEE, per germline. With 3 bases removed from V and 1 base from J, the gap between germline ends came to 11 bases. The CDR3 here is CASSGRQDSYEQYF. CDR3 DNA: TGTGCCAGCAGCGGAAGACAGGATTCCTACGAGCAGTACTTC.

The CDR3 loop reads CASTPGGSTDTQYF. CDR3 nucleotide sequence: TGTGCCAGTACCCCCGGGGGGAGCACAGATACGCAGTATTTT. The chain employs TRBV19 and TRBJ2-3; TRBD2 matches at 7 bases. V trimming: 7 bases; J trimming: 0 bases; junction bases outside the gene matches: 4. The germline V gene has CDR1 LNHDA and CDR2 SQIVND (reference sequence). This CDR3 is built from 14 residues.

This clone was seen a few times. The DNA for the CDR3 is TGTGCCAGCAGTCCCCCCGGACTAGCGGACACCGGGGAGCTGTTTTTT. Protein: CASSPPGLADTGELFF. The rearrangement links TRBV28 to TRBJ2-2, with 10 bases that match TRBD2. The CDR3 has 16 residues. CDR1 MDHEN and CDR2 SYDVKM come from the germline V gene. J gave up 3 bases and V 5 bases, and 6 bases lay outside the gene matches. Based on the CDR3 plus reference TRBV28 and TRBJ2-2, the full variable domain is DVKVTQSSRYLVKRTGEKVFLECVQDMDHENMFWYRQDPGLGLRLIYFSYDVKMKEKGDIPEGYSVSREKKERFSLILESASTNQTSMYLCASSPPGLADTGELFFGEGSRLTVL.

V usage is TRBV25-1 and J usage is TRBJ2-1; 10 positions agree with TRBD2. CDR1 and CDR2 (germline): MGHDK, SYGVNS. This CDR3 region has 17 residues. V shed 6 bases and J 0 bases; nucleotides not matched to a gene: 8. CDR3 DNA: TGTGCCAGCAGCCCGGGACTAGCGAGTCTCTCCTACAATGAGCAGTTCTTC. Amino acid sequence: CASSPGLASLSYNEQFF.

The sample holds one count of this clone. The CDR3 DNA follows: TGCGCCAGCAGTGACCGGGACACCTATCAGCCCCAGCATTTT. Amino acids: CASSDRDTYQPQHF. The chain employs TRBV10-2 and TRBJ1-5; tentatively, D is TRBD1 (6 bases). The CDR3 loop spans 14 amino acids. V was cut by 3 bases and J by 5 bases, with 11 bases left in between. Germline V gene data show CDR1 as WSHSY and CDR2 as SAAADI.

This rearrangement joins TRBV28 to TRBJ1-5; TRBD1 is a possible D gene (6 bases). Trimming cost V 2 bases and J 6 bases, with 11 bases left between them. Germline V gene sequence: CDR1 MDHEN, CDR2 SYDVKM. The CDR3 has 14 residues. The DNA of the CDR3 is TGTGCCAGCAGTTTAGGCAGGGGCTCTCAGCCCCAGCATTTT. It specifies CASSLGRGSQPQHF.

The chain joins TRBV2 to TRBJ2-1, with 8 positions matching TRBD1. Trimming cost V 6 bases and J 11 bases; bases outside gene matches: 12. The CDR3 runs 14 residues. Germline V gene lookup returns CDR1 SNHLY and CDR2 FYNNEI. CDR3 amino acids: CASRPRTGPLKQFF. CDR3 sequence (DNA): TGTGCCAGCAGACCTCGGACAGGGCCTCTCAAGCAGTTCTTC. The variable domain in full, completed from reference TRBV2 and TRBJ2-1, reads EPEVTQTPSHQVTQMGQEVILRCVPISNHLYFYWYRQILGQKVEFLVSFYNNEISEKSEIFDDQFSVERPDGSNFTLKIRSTKLEDSAMYFCASRPRTGPLKQFFGPGTRLTVL.

V usage is TRBV11-2 and J usage is TRBJ2-7; D remains unclear. CDR1 SGHAT and CDR2 FQNNGV come from the germline V gene. The CDR3 runs 12 residues. V dropped 5 bases and J dropped 2 bases, with 7 bases sitting between them. The CDR3 spells CASSPRAYEQYF. The CDR3 DNA reads as TGTGCCAGCAGCCCCCGGGCCTACGAGCAGTACTTC.

The chain recombines TRBV27 with TRBJ2-3, with 10 bases identical to TRBD2. The germline gives CDR1 MNHEY, CDR2 SMNVEV (reference sequence). The CDR3 consists of 19 residues. V was pared by 5 bases and J by 5 bases, with 19 bases of the junction left unmatched. For the CDR3, the DNA is TGTGCCAGCAGTCCCCATAGCGGGGGAGCGGGAGGGCCAAAAGATACGCAGTATTTT. This gives the protein CASSPHSGGAGGPKDTQYF.

The chain combines TRBV15 with TRBJ1-1; the D gene is possibly TRBD1 (5 bases). The length of the CDR3 is 14 residues. With 4 bases removed from V and 5 bases from J, the gap between germline ends came to 14 bases. Germline CDR1 is LNHNV and CDR2 is YYDKDF (reference sequence). The CDR3 region has the DNA TGTGCCACCAGCAAAGTTGGGGGTGGGACTGAAGCTTTCTTT. It yields the protein CATSKVGGGTEAFF.

The chain joins TRBV4-2 to TRBJ2-4; D remains ambiguous. The CDR3 consists of 16 residues. Germline CDR1 and CDR2: LGHNA and YNFKEQ. The V and J ends lost 0 bases and 0 bases respectively, with 9 bases between them. CDR3 amino acids: CASSQDSMLAKNIQYF. CDR3 nucleotide sequence: TGTGCCAGCAGCCAAGATTCTATGTTAGCCAAAAACATTCAGTACTTC.